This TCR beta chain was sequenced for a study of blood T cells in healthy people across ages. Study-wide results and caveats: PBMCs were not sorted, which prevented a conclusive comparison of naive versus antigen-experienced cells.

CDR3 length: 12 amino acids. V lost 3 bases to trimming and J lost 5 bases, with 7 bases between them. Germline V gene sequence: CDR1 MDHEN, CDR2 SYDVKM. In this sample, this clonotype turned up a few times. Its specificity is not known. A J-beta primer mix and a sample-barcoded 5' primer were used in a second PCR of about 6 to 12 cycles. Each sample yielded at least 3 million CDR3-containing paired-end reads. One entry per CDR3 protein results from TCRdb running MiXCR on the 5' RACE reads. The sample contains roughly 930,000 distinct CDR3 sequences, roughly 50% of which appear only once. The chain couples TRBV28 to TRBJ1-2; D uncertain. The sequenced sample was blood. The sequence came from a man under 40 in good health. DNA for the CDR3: TGTGCCAGCAGTTTCGGGCAGTATGGCTACACCTTC. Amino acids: CASSFGQYGYTF.